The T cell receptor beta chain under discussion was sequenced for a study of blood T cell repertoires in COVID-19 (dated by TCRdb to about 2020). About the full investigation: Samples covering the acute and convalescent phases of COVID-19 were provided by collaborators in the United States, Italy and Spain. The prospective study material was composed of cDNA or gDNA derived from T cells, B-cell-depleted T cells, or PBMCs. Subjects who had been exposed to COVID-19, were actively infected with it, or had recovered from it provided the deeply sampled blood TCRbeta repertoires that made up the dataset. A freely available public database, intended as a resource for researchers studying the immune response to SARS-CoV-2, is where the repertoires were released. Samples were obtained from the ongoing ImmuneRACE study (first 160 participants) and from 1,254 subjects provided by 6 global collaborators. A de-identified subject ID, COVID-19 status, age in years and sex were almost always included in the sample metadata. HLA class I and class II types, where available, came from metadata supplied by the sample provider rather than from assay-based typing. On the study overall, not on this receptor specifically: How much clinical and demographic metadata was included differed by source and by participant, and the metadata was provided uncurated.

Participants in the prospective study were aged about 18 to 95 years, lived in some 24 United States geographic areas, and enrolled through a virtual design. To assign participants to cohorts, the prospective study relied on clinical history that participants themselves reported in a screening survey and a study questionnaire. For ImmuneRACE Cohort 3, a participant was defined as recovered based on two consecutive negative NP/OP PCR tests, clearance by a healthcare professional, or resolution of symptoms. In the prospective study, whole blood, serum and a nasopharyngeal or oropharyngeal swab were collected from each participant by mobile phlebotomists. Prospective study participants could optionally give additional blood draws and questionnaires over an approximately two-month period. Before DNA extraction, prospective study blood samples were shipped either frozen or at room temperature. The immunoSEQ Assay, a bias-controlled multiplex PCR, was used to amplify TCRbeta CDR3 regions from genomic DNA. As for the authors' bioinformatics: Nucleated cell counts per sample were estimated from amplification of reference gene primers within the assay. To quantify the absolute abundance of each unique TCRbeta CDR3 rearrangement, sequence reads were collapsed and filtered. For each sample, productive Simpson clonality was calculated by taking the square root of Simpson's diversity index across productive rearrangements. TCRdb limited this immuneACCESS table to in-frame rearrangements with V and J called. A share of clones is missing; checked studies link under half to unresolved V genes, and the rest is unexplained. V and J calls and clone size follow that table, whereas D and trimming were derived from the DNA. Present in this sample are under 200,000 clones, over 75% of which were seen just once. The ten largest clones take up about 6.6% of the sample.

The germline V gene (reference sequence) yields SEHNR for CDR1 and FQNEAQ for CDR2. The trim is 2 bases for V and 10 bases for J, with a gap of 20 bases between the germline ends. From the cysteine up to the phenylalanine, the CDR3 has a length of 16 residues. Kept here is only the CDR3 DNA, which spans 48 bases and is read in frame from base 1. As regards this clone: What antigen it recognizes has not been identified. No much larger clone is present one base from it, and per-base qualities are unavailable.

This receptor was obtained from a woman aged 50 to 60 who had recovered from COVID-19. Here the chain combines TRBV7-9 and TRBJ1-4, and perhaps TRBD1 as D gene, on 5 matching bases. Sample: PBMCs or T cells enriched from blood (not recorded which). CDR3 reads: CASSLSRAGINPKLFF. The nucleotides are TGTGCCAGCAGCTTATCCAGGGCCGGTATTAACCCAAAACTGTTTTTT.